Below are 8 T cell receptor beta chains sequenced from a single sample in a study of cytomegalovirus exposure and HLA in healthy donors. The PCR was carried out with 60 Vbeta primers and 13 Jbeta primers. TCRdb's table, derived via immunoSEQ multiplex PCR, lists solely in-frame clones and lacks some. The table shows roughly 130,000 clones, with approximately 80% occurring only once. The sample comprised PBMCs. These receptors were obtained from a man aged 18 to 29 in good health and CMV-seronegative.

The chain carries TRBV15 and TRBJ2-1; TRBD1 might be the D (6 bases). The CDR3 contains 18 residues. CDR1 LNHNV and CDR2 YYDKDF come from the germline V gene (reference sequence). V lost 1 base, J lost 2 bases, and 18 bases lay in between. The chain's CDR3 is CATSRVNIRQGPYNEQFF. DNA of the CDR3: TGTGCCACCAGCAGAGTCAATATTCGTCAGGGGCCCTACAATGAGCAGTTCTTC.

The chain links TRBV6-6 to TRBJ2-7; D ambiguous. Germline loops: CDR1 MNHNY, CDR2 SVGAGI (reference sequence). There are 12 residues in the CDR3. Trimming removed 6 bases at V and 5 bases at J, with 11 bases between. This CDR3 reads CASSPEVNEQYF. The CDR3 region has the DNA TGTGCCAGCAGCCCCGAGGTGAACGAGCAGTACTTC.

V gene TRBV29-1 combines with J gene TRBJ1-2; D not certain. Germline CDR1 reads SQVTM; CDR2 reads ANQGSEA. Trimming took 8 bases from V and 4 from J, leaving 8 bases between them. The CDR3 extends over 10 amino acids. CDR3 DNA sequence: TGCAGCTTGGGAGGCTATGGCTACACCTTC. Amino acid sequence: CSLGGYGYTF.

The chain carries TRBV27 and TRBJ1-1, with D tentatively TRBD1 (5 bases). CDR3 size: 17 residues. V gave up 5 bases and J gave up 1 base, with 20 bases separating them. The germline CDR1 and CDR2 sequences are MNHEY and SMNVEV (reference sequence). CDR3 sequence reads: CASSPLFRGRRNTEAFF. The CDR3 DNA reads as TGTGCCAGCAGTCCCCTTTTTAGGGGCCGGCGGAACACTGAAGCTTTCTTT.

This clone was seen only once. The V gene is TRBV29-1, the J gene TRBJ2-1, with unresolved D. Between the trimmed V and J ends, which lost 7 bases and 4 bases, there was a span of 17 bases. The CDR3 spans 14 residues. In germline, CDR1 is SQVTM, CDR2 ANQGSEA. The CDR3 loop reads CSALTQLAYNEQFF. The CDR3 nucleotides read TGCAGCGCCCTGACACAATTGGCGTACAATGAGCAGTTCTTC.

The chain joins TRBV4-3 to TRBJ2-3, with D unclear. CDR1 LGHNA and CDR2 YSLEER come from the germline V gene. The ends were cut back, 1 base at V and 0 bases at J, with 8 bases in the middle. The CDR3 loop spans 15 amino acids. The CDR3 region is CASSQAPSSTDTQYF. CDR3 DNA sequence: TGCGCCAGCAGCCAAGCCCCGAGTAGCACAGATACGCAGTATTTT.

The chain uses TRBV5-6 and TRBJ2-1, with D possibly matching TRBD2 (7 bases). The ends were cut back, 3 bases at V and 4 bases at J, with 17 bases in the middle. The germline gives CDR1 SGHDT, CDR2 YYEEEE. This CDR3 has 16 amino acids. The CDR3 nucleotides are TGTGCCAGCAGCTCGGTAAACGGGGGGCCATACAATGAGCAGTTCTTC. It yields the protein CASSSVNGGPYNEQFF.

Judged by abundance, this clone is medium-sized (0.01 to 0.1%). V usage is TRBV12-5 and J usage is TRBJ1-2, with 9 bases aligning to TRBD1. Trimming took 7 bases from V and 4 from J; bases not matched to a gene: 7. The CDR3 consists of 14 residues. Germline values: CDR1 LGHNT, CDR2 FRNRAP. CDR3 amino acids: CASARTGVVYGYTF. The CDR3 coding sequence is TGTGCTAGTGCCCGGACAGGGGTCGTCTATGGCTACACCTTC.